These 16 T cell receptor beta chains were sequenced from one sample in a study of tumor-infiltrating lymphocytes in primary liver carcinoma. Unsorted whole blood served as the source of blood RNA, and germline DNA was extracted as well. Constant-region priming of approximately 500 ng total RNA yielded TCR beta cDNA. Three nested multiplex PCR rounds of slightly modified ARM-PCR generated TCR beta libraries. Amplification in the first two PCR rounds was performed using TRBV1-TRBV30 forward primers and a C-beta reverse primer for 10 cycles each. A single record per CDR3 protein comes from TCRdb applying MiXCR to the multiplex PCR reads. The table includes approximately 310,000 distinct CDR3 sequences, about 60% detected once. Sequencing input: peripheral blood. The receptors were gathered from a man aged 35 to 55 with primary liver carcinoma and hepatitis B virus infection.

About this clonotype: One end of the junction fails to match germline, which may point to a read error. The genes are TRBV5-6 and TRBJ2-7; D is possibly TRBD1 (6 bases). Per the germline V gene, CDR1 is SGHDT and CDR2 is YYEEEE. The length of the CDR3 is 17 residues. The CDR3 sequence is CTSSLLFTGIGTYEQYF. The DNA for the CDR3 is TGTACCAGCAGCTTATTATTTACAGGGATTGGGACCTACGAGCAGTACTTC.

On this clonotype: A read error is possible here, since a much larger clone lies one base away. The V gene is TRBV7-8, the J gene TRBJ1-4; perhaps TRBD1 as D (6 bases). CDR1 SGHVS and CDR2 FQNEAQ come from the germline V gene. The CDR3 contains 13 residues. The DNA of the CDR3 is TGTGCCAGCAGCACAGGGTTCAATGAAGAACTGTTTTTT. Translated: CASSTGFNEELFF.

In regard to this clonotype: A clone one base away is much larger, so this may be a read error. Given the absence of the conserved phenylalanine or tryptophan at the CDR3 end, a read error is likely. This chain joins TRBV29-1 and TRBJ2-3, with 7 bases aligning to TRBD2. CDR1 and CDR2 from the germline V gene are SQVTM and ANQGSEA. J gave up 1 base and V 6 bases, and 4 bases lay outside the gene matches. The CDR3 is 13 residues long. DNA of the CDR3: TGCAGCGTCCTGGGGGGGGGCACAGATACGCAGTATTCT. Translating it yields CSVLGGGTDTQYS.

Comments on this clonotype: A read error is possible here, since a much larger clone lies one base away. The V and J genes are TRBV29-1 and TRBJ1-6; D remains unclear. CDR3 length equals 16 residues. Trimming took 5 bases from V and 3 from J, leaving 17 bases between them. The germline V gene encodes CDR1 SQVTM and CDR2 ANQGSEA. In nucleotides, the CDR3 is TGCAGCGTTCTTAGAAGGATTTTGGGCTATAATTCACCCCTCCACTTT. Amino acids: CSVLRRILGYNSPLHF. Together with reference TRBV29-1 and TRBJ1-6, the CDR3 gives the full variable domain: SAVISQKPSRDICQRGTSLTIQCQVDSQVTMMFWYRQQPGQSLTLIATANQGSEATYESGFVIDKFPISRPNLTFSTLTVSNMSPEDSSIYLCSVLRRILGYNSPLHFGNGTRLTVT.

With respect to this clonotype: This sequence may be a read error, since a much larger clone differs from it by one base. The chain has TRBV6-5 and TRBJ2-2, with D perhaps being TRBD1 or TRBD2 (5 bases each). Per the germline V gene, CDR1 is MNHEY and CDR2 is SVGAGI. This CDR3 comprises 12 residues. The CDR3 nucleotides read TGTGCCAGCAGTCTCTCCGACGGGGACCTGTTTTTT. Residues: CASSLSDGDLFF.

Concerning this clonotype itself: A much larger clone lies a single base off, so this may be a read error. This chain joins TRBV6-2 or TRBV6-3 and TRBJ1-2; D is unclear. The CDR3 length is 12 residues. V was cut by 8 bases and J by 4 bases, with 11 bases left in between. CDR1 and CDR2 from the germline V gene are MNHEY and SVGEGT. CDR3 sequence reads: CASYGKGYGYTF. The CDR3 nucleotides read TGTGCCAGCTACGGGAAGGGCTATGGCTACACCTTC.

This clonotype showed up just a few times. CDR3 coding DNA: TGTGCCAGCAGCTCCTCTGTTAGCGGGATAAACACCGGGGAGCTGTTTTTT. It specifies CASSSSVSGINTGELFF. This chain links TRBV5-4 with TRBJ2-2; 8 nucleotides line up with TRBD2. V was pared by 3 bases and J by 2 bases, with 9 bases of the junction left unmatched. The CDR3 loop spans 17 amino acids. CDR1 is SGHNT, CDR2 YYREEE, per germline (reference sequence).

Comment on this clonotype: This may arise from a read error, as a much more abundant clone is one base away. In DNA, the CDR3 is TGTGCCAGCAGCGCGCTAGGGGTAAAGATGACAGCTTTCTTT. This encodes CASSALGVKMTAFF. The J gene is TRBJ1-1, the V gene TRBV11-2; the D gene is possibly TRBD1 (5 bases). Germline CDR1 reads SGHAT; CDR2 reads FQNNGV. The CDR3 runs 14 residues. Trimming removed 5 bases at V and 10 bases at J, with 20 bases between.

Regarding this clonotype: Just one base apart from a much larger clone, this may be a read error. This sequence joins TRBV6-1 and TRBJ1-2; D remains ambiguous. CDR1 and CDR2 from the germline V gene are MNHNS and SASEGT. V was shortened by 6 bases and J by 4 bases, with 6 bases between the two germline ends. The CDR3 length is 11 residues. CDR3 in amino acids: CASSPLYGYTF. The CDR3 DNA is TGTGCCAGCAGCCCCCTCTATGGCTACACCTTC.

For this clonotype: Since a much larger clone is just one base distant, this may be a read error. The rearrangement uses TRBV11-1 and TRBJ1-1; a weak D match, TRBD1 (5 bases). CDR1 and CDR2 (germline): SGHAT, FQDESV (reference sequence). This CDR3 has 15 residues. V was cut by 5 bases and J by 3 bases, with 16 bases left in between. The chain's CDR3 is CASSHRQSSDTEAFF. As DNA, the CDR3 is TGTGCCAGCAGCCATCGACAGTCTTCGGACACTGAAGCTTTCTTT.

In this sample, this clonotype turned up many times. The chain uses TRBV11-2 and TRBJ2-7; TRBD1 aligns across 9 bases. The CDR3 contains 13 residues. The germline gives CDR1 SGHAT, CDR2 FQNNGV. Trimming removed 5 bases from V and 4 bases from J; junction bases left unmatched: 3. This CDR3 is CASSTDRGYEQYF. The CDR3 DNA follows: TGTGCCAGCAGCACTGACAGGGGGTACGAGCAGTACTTC.

This clonotype came up once. This clone may be a read error of a much larger clone one base away. The chain uses TRBV5-4 and TRBJ2-7; D is possibly TRBD1 (5 bases). CDR3 length: 16 residues. In germline, CDR1 is SGHNT, CDR2 YYREEE (reference sequence). The V end lost 4 bases, the J end lost 8 bases, and 25 bases lay between the germline ends. CDR3 sequence: CASSPKADSAPSKQYF. The CDR3 DNA reads as TGTGCCAGCAGCCCTAAAGCCGACAGCGCTCCTTCGAAGCAGTACTTC.

With respect to this clonotype: Since the CDR3 does not end with the conserved phenylalanine or tryptophan, this likely comes from a read error. The chain has TRBV4-1 and TRBJ1-2, with no clear D. Between the trimmed V and J ends, which lost 0 bases and 4 bases, there was a span of 9 bases. Germline assignment: CDR1 MGHRA and CDR2 YSYEKL. This CDR3 spans 14 amino acids. CDR3: CASSQDPMLYGYTT. The CDR3 coding sequence is TGCGCCAGCAGCCAAGATCCAATGCTCTATGGCTACACCACC.

This chain links TRBV28 with TRBJ2-7; TRBD2 might be the D (6 bases). Germline CDR1 reads MDHEN; CDR2 reads SYDVKM. V was clipped by 1 base and J by 6 bases, with 13 bases between them. This CDR3 contains 14 residues. The CDR3 spells CASSLFAGTGEQYF. The DNA for the CDR3 is TGTGCCAGCAGTTTATTCGCCGGGACTGGCGAGCAGTACTTC.

V and J are TRBV6-1 and TRBJ2-6, with TRBD2 as a possible D gene (6 bases). V lost 2 bases, J lost 0 bases, and 14 bases lay in between. The V gene's germline CDR1 is MNHNS and CDR2 SASEGT. This CDR3 contains 18 residues. CDR3 residues: CASSERGTTSSGANVLTF. The DNA for the CDR3 is TGTGCCAGCAGTGAACGGGGGACGACTAGCTCTGGGGCCAACGTCCTGACTTTC.

The gene calls are TRBV30 and TRBJ2-2; weak D call: TRBD1 (6 bases). The ends were cut back, 2 bases at V and 2 bases at J, with 12 bases in the middle. There are 15 residues in the CDR3. Looked up from germline, CDR1 is GTSNPN and CDR2 is SVGIG (reference sequence). This CDR3 reads CAWSKGGTNTGELFF. CDR3 bases: TGTGCCTGGAGTAAAGGGGGAACCAACACCGGGGAGCTGTTTTTT.